These 28 T cell receptor beta chains were sequenced from one sample in a study of cytomegalovirus exposure and HLA in healthy donors. PCR amplification relied on 60 Vbeta primers (plus 13 Jbeta primers). Libraries were prepared by immunoSEQ multiplex PCR; TCRdb keeps only in-frame clonotypes and omits some of them. The repertoire holds some 180,000 clones, with around four fifths as singletons. Sample: PBMCs. These receptors were obtained from a man younger than 30 in good health and CMV-seronegative.

In its sample, this clone was seen a few times. The chain has TRBV6-5 and TRBJ2-1, with D possibly TRBD1 on 5 matching bases. Trimming took off 6 bases at V and 6 bases at J, with 6 bases between the two ends. Germline V gene data show CDR1 as MNHEY and CDR2 as SVGAGI. This CDR3 is built from 11 residues. CDR3 DNA: TGTGCCAGCAGCCAGGGCAATGAGCAGTTCTTC. This encodes CASSQGNEQFF.

V and J are TRBV11-3 and TRBJ2-1; 10 bases align to TRBD1. The trim removed 3 bases at V and 6 bases at J, leaving 5 bases unmatched. Germline V CDR1 and CDR2: SGHNT, YENEEA. The length of the CDR3 is 15 residues. Here the CDR3 DNA reads TGTGCCAGCAGCTTGGGACAGGGGAGCGTCAATGAGCAGTTCTTC. The encoded protein is CASSLGQGSVNEQFF.

The V gene is TRBV5-6, the J gene TRBJ1-2, with D unresolved. CDR1 SGHDT and CDR2 YYEEEE come from the germline V gene. V lost 0 bases and J 1 base, leaving 4 bases between the germline ends. The CDR3 covers 13 residues. CDR3 amino acids: CASSLVDNYGYTF. The CDR3 DNA reads TGTGCCAGCAGCTTGGTAGATAACTATGGCTACACCTTC.

The chain employs TRBV11-1 and TRBJ2-7; possibly TRBD2 for D (6 bases). Trimming pared 5 bases from V and 2 bases from J, leaving 13 bases between. The V gene's germline CDR1 is SGHAT and CDR2 FQDESV (reference sequence). The CDR3 consists of 14 residues. The CDR3 DNA reads TGTGCCAGCAGCCCCGGGACTTCAACCTACGAGCAGTACTTC. It specifies CASSPGTSTYEQYF.

This clone was seen a handful of times. The rearrangement links TRBV15 to TRBJ1-1; D gene ambiguous. Deletions cut 1 base from V and 0 bases from J, with 9 bases between. Germline V gives CDR1 LNHNV, CDR2 YYDKDF (reference sequence). CDR3 length equals 15 residues. The CDR3 sequence is CATSRAGYLNTEAFF. In nucleotides, the CDR3 is TGTGCCACCAGCAGAGCGGGGTATCTGAACACTGAAGCTTTCTTT.

The chain links TRBV6-4 to TRBJ2-3, with TRBD2 as a possible D gene (5 bases). The ends were cut back, 5 bases at V and 5 bases at J, with 11 bases in the middle. The CDR3 spans 13 residues. Germline-derived CDR1 and CDR2 are MRHNA and SNTAGT. The CDR3 region has the DNA TGTGCCAGCAGTCGGGGTGGGATAGATACGCAGTATTTT. This codes for CASSRGGIDTQYF.

The chain is built from TRBV2 and TRBJ2-1, with TRBD2 identical over 7 bases. This CDR3 is 14 amino acids long. V lost 3 bases, J lost 8 bases, and 7 bases stayed unmatched. Germline CDR1 reads SNHLY; CDR2 reads FYNNEI. CDR3 protein: CASSDSPGGDEQFF. CDR3 bases: TGTGCCAGCAGTGACTCCCCGGGGGGAGATGAGCAGTTCTTC.

The V gene is TRBV11-2, the J gene TRBJ2-7, with 7 bases identical to TRBD1. Germline CDR1 is SGHAT and CDR2 is FQNNGV. The CDR3 totals 13 residues. V lost 0 bases to trimming and J lost 7 bases; unmatched junction nucleotides: 3. The CDR3 reads CASSLDRGQEQYF. CDR3 nucleotide sequence: TGTGCCAGCAGCTTAGATCGGGGACAGGAGCAGTACTTC.

The table lists this clone with a count of one. The J gene is TRBJ2-7, the V gene TRBV30, with D possibly TRBD1 on 6 matching bases. This CDR3 contains 14 residues. CDR1 GTSNPN and CDR2 SVGIG come from the germline V gene (reference sequence). V lost 0 bases and J 4 bases, leaving 13 bases between the germline ends. CDR3 DNA: TGTGCCTGGAGTGTACGGCAGGGGTCGTACGAGCAGTACTTC. Its protein product is CAWSVRQGSYEQYF.

The gene calls are TRBV30 and TRBJ1-1; D perhaps matches TRBD1 (5 bases). This CDR3 region has 13 residues. CDR1 is GTSNPN, CDR2 SVGIG, per germline (reference sequence). V shed 4 bases and J shed 3 bases, with 12 bases lying between them. CDR3 DNA: TGTGCCTGGATCGCAACAGGCTACACTGAAGCTTTCTTT. Residues: CAWIATGYTEAFF.

The chain combines TRBV5-1 with TRBJ2-5; tentatively, D is TRBD2 (6 bases). The germline V gene encodes CDR1 SGHRS and CDR2 YFSETQ. The CDR3 consists of 17 residues. Between the trimmed V and J ends, which lost 7 bases and 1 base, there was a span of 23 bases. The CDR3 coding sequence is TGCGCCAGCGGGAGGAGCGGGTTAACCAACCTCCAAGAGACCCAGTACTTC. Its translation: CASGRSGLTNLQETQYF.

The chain joins TRBV12-5 to TRBJ2-7; possibly TRBD2 for D (5 bases). CDR1 is LGHNT and CDR2 is FRNRAP in the germline V gene. The V and J ends lost 7 bases and 3 bases respectively, with 22 bases between them. CDR3 length equals 16 residues. The CDR3 nucleotides are TGTGCTAGTGCCAAGCCGGAGGACCCGAAGATCTACGAGCAGTACTTC. It is translated as CASAKPEDPKIYEQYF.

The V gene is TRBV2, the J gene TRBJ2-1, with 8 bases that match TRBD2. The CDR3 loop spans 15 amino acids. V shed 6 bases and J 2 bases; nucleotides not matched to a gene: 6. Per the germline V gene, CDR1 is SNHLY and CDR2 is FYNNEI. This CDR3 reads CASRDGRAPYNEQFF. DNA of the CDR3: TGTGCCAGCAGGGACGGGAGGGCCCCCTACAATGAGCAGTTCTTC.

This clone was seen more than once but under ten times. The chain recombines TRBV13 with TRBJ1-6, with D uncertain. V lost 0 bases, J lost 7 bases, and 7 bases lay in between. The V gene's germline CDR1 is PRHDT and CDR2 FYEKMQ (reference sequence). This CDR3 is built from 14 residues. The CDR3 DNA is TGTGCCAGCAGCTTAGGCCTCGGGAATTCACCCCTCCACTTT. Translation: CASSLGLGNSPLHF.

The V gene is TRBV30, the J gene TRBJ2-3; D unresolved. Per the germline V gene, CDR1 is GTSNPN and CDR2 is SVGIG (reference sequence). CDR3 length: 14 amino acids. V was shortened by 1 base and J by 4 bases, with 12 bases between the two germline ends. This chain's CDR3 is CAWSGGPLADTQYF. CDR3 in DNA: TGTGCCTGGAGTGGTGGGCCGTTAGCAGATACGCAGTATTTT.

The CDR3: CASSRSYGRYQPQHF. The CDR3 DNA sequence: TGTGCCAGCAGTCGCAGTTATGGGAGGTATCAGCCCCAGCATTTT. The V and J genes are TRBV7-2 and TRBJ1-5; D call uncertain. CDR1 is SGHTA and CDR2 is FQGNSA in the germline V gene. V lost 6 bases, J lost 5 bases, and 17 bases lay in between. The CDR3 length is 15 residues.

This clone came up once. This sequence joins TRBV5-5 and TRBJ2-3; 7 bases match TRBD1. V was pared by 0 bases and J by 3 bases, with 7 bases of the junction left unmatched. The V gene's germline CDR1 is SGHKS and CDR2 YYEKEE (reference sequence). The CDR3 runs to 16 residues. The CDR3 coding sequence is TGTGCCAGCAGCTTGGCGGTCGGCAGGGGGACAGATACGCAGTATTTT. Translation gives CASSLAVGRGTDTQYF.

DNA for the CDR3: TGTGCCAGCAGTTCCCTACAGGGATCCTACGAGCAGTACTTC. The encoded protein is CASSSLQGSYEQYF. The chain employs TRBV28 and TRBJ2-7, with a weak D call TRBD1 (6 bases). The germline CDR1 and CDR2 sequences are MDHEN and SYDVKM. The CDR3 is 14 residues long. Trimming cost V 4 bases and J 1 base, with 11 bases left between them.

This clone has only one observation. This chain uses TRBV10-3 with TRBJ1-1; maybe TRBD1 (5 bases). With 4 bases removed from V and 2 bases from J, the gap between germline ends came to 11 bases. This CDR3 has 14 residues. The germline V gene encodes CDR1 ENHRY and CDR2 SYGVKD. CDR3 residues: CAISARGGNTEAFF. The CDR3 DNA follows: TGTGCCATCAGTGCAAGGGGCGGAAACACTGAAGCTTTCTTT.

The rearrangement joins TRBV28 to TRBJ2-1, with a possible D match to TRBD2 (6 bases). V was pared by 10 bases and J by 0 bases, with 19 bases between. The CDR3 length is 16 residues. Germline V gene lookup returns CDR1 MDHEN and CDR2 SYDVKM. As DNA, the CDR3 is TGTGCCACCACCATCGGAGGGATTAGCTCCTACAATGAGCAGTTCTTC. It translates to CATTIGGISSYNEQFF. The full variable domain, in which reference TRBV28 and TRBJ2-1 provide the parts outside the CDR3, is DVKVTQSSRYLVKRTGEKVFLECVQDMDHENMFWYRQDPGLGLRLIYFSYDVKMKEKGDIPEGYSVSREKKERFSLILESASTNQTSMYLCATTIGGISSYNEQFFGPGTRLTVL.

This clone was detected only a few times. The chain has TRBV2 and TRBJ2-1, with 9 bases lining up with TRBD1. Unmatched junction bases numbered 5, after V lost 7 bases and J lost 4 bases. CDR3 length: 14 residues. Looked up from germline, CDR1 is SNHLY and CDR2 is FYNNEI. The CDR3 DNA reads TGTGCCAGCAAAGGGACAGGGCCGTACAATGAGCAGTTCTTC. This codes for CASKGTGPYNEQFF.

The chain employs TRBV7-2 and TRBJ2-7, with D maybe TRBD2 (6 bases). The V end was cut by 5 bases, the J end by 2 bases, with 10 bases between. Per germline, CDR1 SGHTA and CDR2 FQGNSA. The CDR3 length is 13 residues. CDR3 coding DNA: TGTGCCAGCAGCGCTGGGAGGCCCTACGAGCAGTACTTC. It codes for CASSAGRPYEQYF.

This sequence joins TRBV6-1 and TRBJ2-3; 11 nucleotides align to TRBD2. V dropped 4 bases and J dropped 5; count of bases not matched to a gene: 14. The CDR3 runs to 18 residues. CDR1 MNHNS and CDR2 SASEGT come from the germline V gene. DNA for the CDR3: TGTGCCAGCAGTGGAGGGGGTGGTCTAGCGGGAGGCCTAGATACGCAGTATTTT. Its translation: CASSGGGGLAGGLDTQYF.

This clone was observed a handful of times. The rearrangement uses TRBV30 and TRBJ2-7, with D tentatively TRBD1 (8 bases). This CDR3 is 14 amino acids long. Germline V gives CDR1 GTSNPN, CDR2 SVGIG (reference sequence). Trimming removed 7 bases at V and 1 base at J, with 17 bases between. The CDR3 is CALQGEGGSYEQYF. The CDR3 bases are TGTGCCTTACAGGGGGAGGGGGGGTCCTACGAGCAGTACTTC.

Concerning this clone itself: One junction end does not reproduce the germline sequence, and a read error may be involved. The chain joins TRBV5-5 to TRBJ2-3, with TRBD2 matching 8 bases. The CDR3 length is 17 residues. Per germline, CDR1 SGHKS and CDR2 YYEKEE (reference sequence). The CDR3 DNA reads as TGTGCCAGCAGCTTGCTGGGGCGGGGGGCCAGCACGGATACGCAGTATTTT. This gives the protein CASSLLGRGASTDTQYF.

The chain has TRBV7-8 and TRBJ2-7; 13 bases are shared with TRBD2. The CDR3 extends over 15 amino acids. Germline V lookup: CDR1 SGHVS, CDR2 FQNEAQ. After removal of 3 bases from V and 4 bases from J, the junction contained 3 bases not matched to a gene. CDR3 sequence reads: CASSFEGLAGYEQYF. The CDR3 DNA reads TGTGCCAGCAGCTTCGAGGGACTAGCGGGATACGAGCAGTACTTC.

V and J are TRBV6-1 and TRBJ2-6; D is ambiguous. Per germline, CDR1 MNHNS and CDR2 SASEGT. Trimming took off 7 bases at V and 4 bases at J, with 8 bases between the two ends. The CDR3 is 13 residues long. The CDR3 DNA follows: TGTGCCAGCACCCAGTACGGGGCCAACGTCCTGACTTTC. Its protein is CASTQYGANVLTF.

This chain connects TRBV13 to TRBJ1-2, with TRBD1 as a possible D gene (6 bases). The CDR3 sequence is 15 residues long. CDR1 is PRHDT, CDR2 FYEKMQ, per germline (reference sequence). The V end lost 2 bases, the J end lost 1 base, and 11 bases lay between the germline ends. As DNA, the CDR3 is TGTGCCAGCAGCTTAATGGGACATTTTAACTATGGCTACACCTTC. It codes for CASSLMGHFNYGYTF.